This T cell receptor (beta chain) is drawn from a study of blood T cell repertoires in COVID-19. Study in general: Collection of acute and convalescent COVID-19 samples took place in the United States, Italy and Spain. Nucleic acid was either cDNA or gDNA, and it came from T cells, B-cell-depleted T cells, or PBMCs.

Authors' processing steps: Estimated nucleated cell counts came from reference gene primer amplification. The protocol was immunoSEQ multiplex PCR, while the TCRdb copy is restricted to in-frame clones and leaves out a portion. V and J calls plus clone size are reproduced from that table; the DNA served to infer D and trimming. The sample contains tens of thousands of clones, 88% of which appear only once. This clone was recorded a few times. The CDR3 loop spans 15 amino acids. The germline V gene encodes CDR1 MNHEY and CDR2 SVGEGT. V was pared by 3 bases and J by 3 bases, with 4 bases of the junction left unmatched.

J is TRBJ1-5 and V is TRBV6-2 or TRBV6-3; 8 bases map to TRBD1. The sample taken for sequencing was peripheral blood. The sequence was obtained from a man aged 50 or older with active COVID-19. In nucleotides, the CDR3 is TGTGCCAGCAGTTATCAGGGACAGGTCAATCAGCCCCAGCATTTT. Protein: CASSYQGQVNQPQHF.